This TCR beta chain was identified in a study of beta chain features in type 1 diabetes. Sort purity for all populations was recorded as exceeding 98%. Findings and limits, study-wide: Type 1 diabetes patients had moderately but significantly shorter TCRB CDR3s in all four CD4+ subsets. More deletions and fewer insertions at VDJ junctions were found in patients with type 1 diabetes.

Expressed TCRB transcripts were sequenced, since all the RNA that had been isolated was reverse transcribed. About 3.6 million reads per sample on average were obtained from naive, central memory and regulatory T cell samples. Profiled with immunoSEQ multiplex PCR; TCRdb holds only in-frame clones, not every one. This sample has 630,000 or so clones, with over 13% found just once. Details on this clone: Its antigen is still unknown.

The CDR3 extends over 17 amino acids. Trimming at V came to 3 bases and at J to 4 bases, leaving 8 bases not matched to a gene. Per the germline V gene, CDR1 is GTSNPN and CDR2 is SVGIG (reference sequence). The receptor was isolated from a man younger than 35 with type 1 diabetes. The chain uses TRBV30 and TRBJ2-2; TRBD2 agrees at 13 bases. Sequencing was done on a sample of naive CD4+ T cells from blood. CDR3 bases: TGTGCCTGGAGCGGGACTAGCGGGAAAGCGTTCACCGGGGAGCTGTTTTTT. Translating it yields CAWSGTSGKAFTGELFF.